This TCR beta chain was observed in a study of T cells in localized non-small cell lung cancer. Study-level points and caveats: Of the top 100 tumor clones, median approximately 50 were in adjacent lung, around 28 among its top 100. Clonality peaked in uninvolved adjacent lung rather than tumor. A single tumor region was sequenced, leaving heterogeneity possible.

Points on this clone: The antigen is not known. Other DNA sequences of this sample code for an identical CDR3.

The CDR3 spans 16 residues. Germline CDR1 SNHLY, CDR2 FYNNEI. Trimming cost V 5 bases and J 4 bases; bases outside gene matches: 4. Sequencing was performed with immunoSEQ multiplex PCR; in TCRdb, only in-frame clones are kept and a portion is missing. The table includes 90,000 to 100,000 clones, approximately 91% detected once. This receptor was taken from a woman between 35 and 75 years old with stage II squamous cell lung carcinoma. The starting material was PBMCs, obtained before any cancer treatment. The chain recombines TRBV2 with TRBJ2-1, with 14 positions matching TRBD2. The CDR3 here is CASSPGLAGGYNEQFF. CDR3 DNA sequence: TGTGCCAGCAGTCCCGGACTAGCGGGGGGTTACAATGAGCAGTTCTTC.